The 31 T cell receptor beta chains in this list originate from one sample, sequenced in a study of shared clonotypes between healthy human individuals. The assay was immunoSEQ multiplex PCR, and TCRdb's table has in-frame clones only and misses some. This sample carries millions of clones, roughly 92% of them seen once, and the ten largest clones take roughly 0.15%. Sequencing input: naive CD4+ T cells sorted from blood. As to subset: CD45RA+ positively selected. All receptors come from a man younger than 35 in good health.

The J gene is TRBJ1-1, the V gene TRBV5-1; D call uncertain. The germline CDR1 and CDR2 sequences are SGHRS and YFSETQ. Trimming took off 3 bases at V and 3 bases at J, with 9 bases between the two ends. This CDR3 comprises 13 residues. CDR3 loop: CASSSSPDTEAFF. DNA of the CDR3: TGCGCCAGCAGCTCCTCCCCCGACACTGAAGCTTTCTTT.

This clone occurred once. CDR3 in amino acids: CASSQGHTPAGYTF. CDR3 bases: TGTGCCAGCAGCCAGGGACACACACCGGCGGGCTACACCTTC. The chain couples TRBV7-8 to TRBJ1-2; the D gene is possibly TRBD1 (6 bases). The CDR3 totals 14 residues. V was trimmed by 5 bases and J by 8 bases, leaving 18 bases between them. Germline CDR1 SGHVS, CDR2 FQNEAQ. The full variable domain, in which reference TRBV7-8 and TRBJ1-2 provide the parts outside the CDR3, is GAGVSQSPRYKVAKRGQDVALRCDPISGHVSLFWYQQALGQGPEFLTYFQNEAQLDKSGLPSDRFFAERPEGSVSTLKIQRTQQEDSAVYLCASSQGHTPAGYTFGSGTRLTVV.

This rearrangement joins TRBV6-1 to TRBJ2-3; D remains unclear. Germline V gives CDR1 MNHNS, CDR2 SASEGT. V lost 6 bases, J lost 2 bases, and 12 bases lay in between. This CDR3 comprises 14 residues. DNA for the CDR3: TGTGCCAGCAGCCATGGCGCTCACACAGATACGCAGTATTTT. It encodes CASSHGAHTDTQYF.

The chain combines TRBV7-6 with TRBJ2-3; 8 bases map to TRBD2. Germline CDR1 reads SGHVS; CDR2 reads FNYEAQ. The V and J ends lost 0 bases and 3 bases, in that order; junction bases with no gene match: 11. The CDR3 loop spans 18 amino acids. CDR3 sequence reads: CASSLAPASGLLTDTQYF. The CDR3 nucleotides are TGTGCCAGCAGCTTAGCACCGGCTAGCGGGCTTCTTACAGATACGCAGTATTTT.

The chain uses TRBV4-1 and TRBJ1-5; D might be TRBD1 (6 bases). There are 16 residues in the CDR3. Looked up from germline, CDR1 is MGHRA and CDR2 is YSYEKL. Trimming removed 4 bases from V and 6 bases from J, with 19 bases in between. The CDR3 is CASSLAGEQASQPQHF. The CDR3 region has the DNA TGCGCCAGCAGCCTGGCAGGGGAACAGGCGTCTCAGCCCCAGCATTTT.

The CDR3 loop is CASSSPLNGIRRQETQYF. The CDR3 bases are TGTGCCAGCAGTTCACCTCTCAACGGGATTCGTCGACAAGAGACCCAGTACTTC. The rearrangement uses TRBV28 and TRBJ2-5; maybe TRBD2 (5 bases). V lost 4 bases to trimming and J lost 2 bases, with 23 bases between them. CDR3 length equals 18 residues. Germline V gene lookup returns CDR1 MDHEN and CDR2 SYDVKM.

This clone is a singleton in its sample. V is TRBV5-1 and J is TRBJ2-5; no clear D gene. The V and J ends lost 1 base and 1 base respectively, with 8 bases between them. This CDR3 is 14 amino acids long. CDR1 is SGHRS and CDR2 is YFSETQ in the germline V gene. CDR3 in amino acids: CASSLQASQETQYF. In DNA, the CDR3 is TGCGCCAGCAGCTTGCAAGCCTCCCAAGAGACCCAGTACTTC.

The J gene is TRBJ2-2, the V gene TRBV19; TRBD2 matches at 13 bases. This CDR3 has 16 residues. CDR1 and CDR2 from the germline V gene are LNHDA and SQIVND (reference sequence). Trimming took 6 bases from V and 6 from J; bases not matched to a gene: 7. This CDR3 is CASRRGTSGIPGELFF. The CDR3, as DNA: TGTGCCAGTAGAAGGGGGACTAGCGGGATCCCCGGGGAGCTGTTTTTT.

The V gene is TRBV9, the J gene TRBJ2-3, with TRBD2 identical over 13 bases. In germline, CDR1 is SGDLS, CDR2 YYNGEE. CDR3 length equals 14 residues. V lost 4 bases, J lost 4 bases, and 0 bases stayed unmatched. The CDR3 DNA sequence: TGTGCCAGCAGCACTAGCGGGGGGGCAGATACGCAGTATTTT. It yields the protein CASSTSGGADTQYF.

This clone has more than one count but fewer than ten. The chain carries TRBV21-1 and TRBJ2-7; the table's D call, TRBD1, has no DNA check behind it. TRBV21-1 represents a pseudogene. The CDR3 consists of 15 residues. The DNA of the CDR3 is TGTGCCAGCAAACGTACAGGAAGGAGCTCCTACGAGCAGTACTTC. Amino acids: CASKRTGRSSYEQYF.

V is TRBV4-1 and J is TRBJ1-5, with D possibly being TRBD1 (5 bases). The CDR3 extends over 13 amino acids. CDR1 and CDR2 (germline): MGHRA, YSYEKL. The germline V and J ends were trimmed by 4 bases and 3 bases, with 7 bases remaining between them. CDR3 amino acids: CASSRGVNQPQHF. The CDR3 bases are TGCGCCAGCAGCCGGGGGGTCAATCAGCCCCAGCATTTT.

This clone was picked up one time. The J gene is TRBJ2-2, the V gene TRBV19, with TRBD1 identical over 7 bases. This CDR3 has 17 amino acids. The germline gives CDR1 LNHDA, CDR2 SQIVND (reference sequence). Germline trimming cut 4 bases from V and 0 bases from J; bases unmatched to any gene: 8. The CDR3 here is CASSKGARTANTGELFF. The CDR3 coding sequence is TGTGCCAGTAGTAAGGGGGCCCGGACTGCGAACACCGGGGAGCTGTTTTTT.

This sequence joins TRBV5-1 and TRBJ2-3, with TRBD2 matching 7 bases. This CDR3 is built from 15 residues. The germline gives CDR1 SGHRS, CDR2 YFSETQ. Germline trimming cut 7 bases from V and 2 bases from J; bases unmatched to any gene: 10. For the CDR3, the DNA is TGCGCCAGCGCCATAGCGGGTCCAAACACAGATACGCAGTATTTT. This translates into CASAIAGPNTDTQYF.

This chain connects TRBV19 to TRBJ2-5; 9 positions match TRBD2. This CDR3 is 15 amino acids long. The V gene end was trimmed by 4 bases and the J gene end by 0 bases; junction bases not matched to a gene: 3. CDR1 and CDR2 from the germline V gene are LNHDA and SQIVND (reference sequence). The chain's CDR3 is CASSTSGMYQETQYF. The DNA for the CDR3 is TGTGCCAGTAGTACTAGCGGGATGTACCAAGAGACCCAGTACTTC.

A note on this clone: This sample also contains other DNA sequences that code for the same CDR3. The CDR3 loop reads CSVSRLAEPTDTQYF. CDR3 coding DNA: TGCAGCGTCTCCAGACTAGCAGAGCCCACAGATACGCAGTATTTT. The chain links TRBV29-1 to TRBJ2-3, with TRBD2 matching over 7 bases. Unmatched junction bases numbered 11, after V lost 6 bases and J lost 2 bases. The CDR3 sequence is 15 residues long. Germline loops: CDR1 SQVTM, CDR2 ANQGSEA.

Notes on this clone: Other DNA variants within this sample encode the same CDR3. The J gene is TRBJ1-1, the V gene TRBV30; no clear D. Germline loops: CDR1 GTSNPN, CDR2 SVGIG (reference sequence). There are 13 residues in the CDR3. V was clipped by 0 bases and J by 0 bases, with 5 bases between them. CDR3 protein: CAWSVQVNTEAFF. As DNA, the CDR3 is TGTGCCTGGAGTGTACAAGTGAACACTGAAGCTTTCTTT.

CDR3 region: CASSLEVGPGSTDTQYF. The CDR3 DNA reads TGTGCCAGCAGCTTAGAGGTGGGACCGGGAAGCACAGATACGCAGTATTTT. The rearrangement joins TRBV13 to TRBJ2-3; D tentatively fits TRBD1 or TRBD2 (5 bases each). V lost 1 base to trimming and J lost 0 bases, with 14 bases between them. Germline-derived CDR1 and CDR2 are PRHDT and FYEKMQ (reference sequence). CDR3 length equals 17 residues.

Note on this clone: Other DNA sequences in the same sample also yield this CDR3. CDR3 nucleotides: TGTGCCAGCAGCGTGGACAGGGCATCCTACAATGAGCAGTTCTTC. Translation: CASSVDRASYNEQFF. The J gene is TRBJ2-1, the V gene TRBV9; 8 bases align to TRBD1. The CDR3 runs 15 residues. CDR1 and CDR2 (germline): SGDLS, YYNGEE. The trim removed 2 bases at V and 1 base at J, leaving 2 bases unmatched. The full variable domain, rest sourced from reference TRBV9 and TRBJ2-1, is DSGVTQTPKHLITATGQRVTLRCSPRSGDLSVYWYQQSLDQGLQFLIQYYNGEERAKGNILERFSAQQFPDLHSELNLSSLELGDSALYFCASSVDRASYNEQFFGPGTRLTVL.

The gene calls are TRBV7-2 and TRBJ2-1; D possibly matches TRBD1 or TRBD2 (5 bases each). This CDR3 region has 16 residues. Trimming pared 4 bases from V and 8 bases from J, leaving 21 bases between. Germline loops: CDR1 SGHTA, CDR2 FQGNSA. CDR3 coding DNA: TGTGCCAGCAGCTCAAGAGGGGCTACCTCTCCCCATGAGCAGTTCTTC. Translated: CASSSRGATSPHEQFF.

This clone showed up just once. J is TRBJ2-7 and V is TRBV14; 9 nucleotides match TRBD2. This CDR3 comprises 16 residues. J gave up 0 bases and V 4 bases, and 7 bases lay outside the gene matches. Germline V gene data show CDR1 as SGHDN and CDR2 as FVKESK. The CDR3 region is CASSRPGSGSSYEQYF. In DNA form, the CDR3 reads TGTGCCAGCAGCCGGCCGGGTAGCGGGAGCTCCTACGAGCAGTACTTC. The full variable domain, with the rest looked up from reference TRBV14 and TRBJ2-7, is EAGVTQFPSHSVIEKGQTVTLRCDPISGHDNLYWYRRVMGKEIKFLLHFVKESKQDESGMPNNRFLAERTGGTYSTLKVQPAELEDSGVYFCASSRPGSGSSYEQYFGPGTRLTVT.

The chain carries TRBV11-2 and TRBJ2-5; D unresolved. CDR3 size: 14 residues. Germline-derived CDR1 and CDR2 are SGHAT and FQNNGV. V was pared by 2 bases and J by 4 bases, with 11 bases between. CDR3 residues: CASSLSSMGETQYF. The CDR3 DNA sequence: TGTGCCAGCAGCTTATCAAGTATGGGAGAGACCCAGTACTTC.

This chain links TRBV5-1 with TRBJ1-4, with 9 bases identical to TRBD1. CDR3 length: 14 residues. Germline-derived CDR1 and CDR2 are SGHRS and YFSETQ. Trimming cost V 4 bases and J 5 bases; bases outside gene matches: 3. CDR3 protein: CASSIGQGNEKLFF. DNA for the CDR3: TGCGCCAGCAGCATAGGACAGGGGAATGAAAAACTGTTTTTT. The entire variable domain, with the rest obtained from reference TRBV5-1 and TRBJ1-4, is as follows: KAGVTQTPRYLIKTRGQQVTLSCSPISGHRSVSWYQQTPGQGLQFLFEYFSETQRNKGNFPGRFSGRQFSNSRSEMNVSTLELGDSALYLCASSIGQGNEKLFFGSGTQLSVL.

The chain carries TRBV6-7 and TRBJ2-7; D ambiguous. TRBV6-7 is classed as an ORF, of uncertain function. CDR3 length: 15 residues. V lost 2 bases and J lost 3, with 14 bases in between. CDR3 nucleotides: TGTGCCAGCAGTTACCCAAGTTTTAGCCACTACGAGCAGTACTTC. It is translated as CASSYPSFSHYEQYF.

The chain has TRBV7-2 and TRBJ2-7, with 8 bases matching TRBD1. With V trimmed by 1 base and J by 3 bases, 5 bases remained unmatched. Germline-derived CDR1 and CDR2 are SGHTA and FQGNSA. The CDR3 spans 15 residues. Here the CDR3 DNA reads TGTGCCAGCAGCTTAGAAGCAGGGGGCTTCTACGAGCAGTACTTC. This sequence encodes CASSLEAGGFYEQYF.

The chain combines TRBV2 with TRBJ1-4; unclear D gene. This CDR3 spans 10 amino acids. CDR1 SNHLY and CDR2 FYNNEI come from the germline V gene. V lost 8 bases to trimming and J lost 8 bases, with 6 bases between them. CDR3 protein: CASQREKLFF. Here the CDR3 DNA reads TGTGCCAGCCAGCGGGAAAAACTGTTTTTT.

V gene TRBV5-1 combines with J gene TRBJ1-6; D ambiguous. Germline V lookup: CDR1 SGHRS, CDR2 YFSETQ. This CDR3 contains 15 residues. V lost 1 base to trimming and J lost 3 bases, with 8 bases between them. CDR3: CASSLRPDYNSPLHF. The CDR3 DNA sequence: TGCGCCAGCAGCTTGAGGCCAGACTATAATTCACCCCTCCACTTT.

For the CDR3, the DNA is TGCGCCAGCAGCCAAACTTCTAGCGGGGGTTTCTACGAGCAGTACTTC. This translates into CASSQTSSGGFYEQYF. V usage is TRBV4-1 and J usage is TRBJ2-7; TRBD2 agrees at 10 bases. CDR1 is MGHRA and CDR2 is YSYEKL in the germline V gene. V lost 2 bases to trimming and J lost 3 bases; unmatched junction nucleotides: 7. There are 16 residues in the CDR3.

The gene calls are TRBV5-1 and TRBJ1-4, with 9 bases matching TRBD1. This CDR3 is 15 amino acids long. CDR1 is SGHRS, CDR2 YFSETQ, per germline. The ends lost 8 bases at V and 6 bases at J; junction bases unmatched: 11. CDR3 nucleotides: TGCGCCAGTAGCGTACAGGGGGCGCCGGATGAAAAACTGTTTTTT. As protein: CASSVQGAPDEKLFF.

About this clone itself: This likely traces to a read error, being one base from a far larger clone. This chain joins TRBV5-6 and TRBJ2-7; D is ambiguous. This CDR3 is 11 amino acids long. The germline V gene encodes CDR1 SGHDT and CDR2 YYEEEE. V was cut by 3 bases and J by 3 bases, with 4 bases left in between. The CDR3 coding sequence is TGTGCCAGCAGCTCCTTCTACGAGCAGTACTTC. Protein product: CASSSFYEQYF.

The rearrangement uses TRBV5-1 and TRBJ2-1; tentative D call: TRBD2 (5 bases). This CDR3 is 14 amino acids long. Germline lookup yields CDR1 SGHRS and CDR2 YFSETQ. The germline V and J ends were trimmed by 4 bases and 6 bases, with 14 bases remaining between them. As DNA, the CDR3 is TGCGCCAGCAGCGGGTGGACTGGACCCAATGAGCAGTTCTTC. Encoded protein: CASSGWTGPNEQFF.

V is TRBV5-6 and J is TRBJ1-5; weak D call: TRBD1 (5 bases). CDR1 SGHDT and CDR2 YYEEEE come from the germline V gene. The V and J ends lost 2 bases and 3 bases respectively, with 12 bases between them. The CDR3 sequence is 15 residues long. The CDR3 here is CASSLGWGVNQPQHF. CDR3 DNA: TGTGCCAGCAGCTTAGGGTGGGGGGTCAATCAGCCCCAGCATTTT.